These 6 T cell receptor beta chains share one sample of origin, sequenced in a study of T cell responses to AZD1222 COVID-19 vaccine. The method was immunoSEQ multiplex PCR; TCRdb's version includes in-frame clones alone and lacks a portion of them. The sample has around 30,000 clones, approximately 91% seen once; the top ten hold 35% to 50%. The specimen comprised peripheral blood, sampled on day 0 of AZD1222 vaccination. These receptors originate from an adult in good health.

The genes are TRBV16 and TRBJ1-1; D is possibly TRBD1 (6 bases). This CDR3 comprises 15 residues. Trimming removed 1 base at V and 4 bases at J, with 13 bases between. The V gene's germline CDR1 is KGHSY and CDR2 FQNENV. The CDR3 nucleotides read TGTGCCAGCAGCCAATATTTGGGGGCTGGCACTGAAGCTTTCTTT. Amino acids: CASSQYLGAGTEAFF.

The J gene is TRBJ2-5, the V gene TRBV4-2, with 12 bases aligning to TRBD2. The ends lost 0 bases at V and 1 base at J; junction bases unmatched: 9. This CDR3 is built from 19 residues. Germline-derived CDR1 and CDR2 are LGHNA and YNFKEQ. CDR3 amino acids: CASSQESASGGAAQETQYF. For the CDR3, the DNA is TGTGCCAGCAGCCAAGAATCGGCTAGCGGGGGGGCGGCCCAAGAGACCCAGTACTTC.

V is TRBV19 and J is TRBJ1-2; D is undetermined. Germline CDR1 and CDR2: LNHDA and SQIVND (reference sequence). V shed 7 bases and J shed 3 bases, with 18 bases lying between them. This CDR3 is built from 15 residues. For the CDR3, the DNA is TGTGCCAGTACCCCGAGGGCCGTGGGCGACTATGGCTACACCTTC. Its protein product is CASTPRAVGDYGYTF.

In its sample, this clone was seen once. The chain recombines TRBV6-5 with TRBJ2-1, with 8 bases fitting TRBD1. Germline values: CDR1 MNHEY, CDR2 SVGAGI. Losses at the gene ends were 2 bases for V and 8 bases for J; bases not matched to a gene: 5. CDR3 length: 14 amino acids. The CDR3 protein is CASSYRTGRYEQFF. CDR3 nucleotides: TGTGCCAGCAGTTACCGGACAGGGCGGTATGAGCAGTTCTTC.

This chain connects TRBV4-2 to TRBJ2-1; TRBD1 matches at 10 bases. Trimming at V came to 4 bases and at J to 4 bases, leaving 4 bases not matched to a gene. The CDR3 sequence is 15 residues long. The germline gives CDR1 LGHNA, CDR2 YNFKEQ. CDR3 sequence reads: CASSRGQGEYNEQFF. Here the CDR3 DNA reads TGTGCCAGCAGCCGAGGACAGGGGGAATACAATGAGCAGTTCTTC.

This chain links TRBV29-1 with TRBJ1-1; weak D call: TRBD1 (6 bases). Germline-derived CDR1 and CDR2 are SQVTM and ANQGSEA. CDR3 size: 14 residues. Trimming cost V 0 bases and J 4 bases, with 12 bases left between them. CDR3 DNA: TGCAGCGTTGAAGACGGGGCGGGGGCCACTGAAGCTTTCTTT. Protein: CSVEDGAGATEAFF.